Each of the 27 T cell receptor beta chains below was sequenced from the same sample in a study of OX40 agonist ivuxolimab in advanced cancers. The table came from immunoSEQ multiplex PCR; TCRdb's copy has only in-frame clones and leaves some out. The table records 75,000 to 95,000 clones, 80% to 90% of them present only once. The specimen was CD4+ or CD8+ T cells sorted from blood, collected in a trial of the OX40 agonist ivuxolimab. Source of these receptors: an adult with an advanced solid tumor such as melanoma, head and neck, liver or kidney cancer.

The CDR3 bases are TGTGCCAGCAGCTTGAAGGGGCAAGAGACCCAGTACTTC. Protein: CASSLKGQETQYF. This chain uses TRBV5-4 with TRBJ2-5; TRBD1 might be the D (5 bases). V was clipped by 1 base and J by 2 bases, with 6 bases between them. This CDR3 region has 13 residues. The germline CDR1 and CDR2 sequences are SGHNT and YYREEE (reference sequence).

This chain uses TRBV14 with TRBJ2-7; a weak D match, TRBD2 (7 bases). V was clipped by 5 bases and J by 1 base, with 15 bases between them. This CDR3 contains 15 residues. Germline V gene data show CDR1 as SGHDN and CDR2 as FVKESK. The CDR3 coding sequence is TGTGCCAGCAGCGGAGGGCGGGGGCCGTCCTACGAGCAGTACTTC. This gives the protein CASSGGRGPSYEQYF.

The chain links TRBV18 to TRBJ2-1; TRBD1 matches at 7 bases. The J segment lost 5 bases and the V segment lost 1 base, leaving 8 bases of the junction unmatched. This CDR3 region has 16 residues. Germline values: CDR1 KGHSH, CDR2 LQKENI. The CDR3 DNA follows: TGTGCCAGCTCACCACTTCTCGGACAGGATAACAATGAGCAGTTCTTC. Protein: CASSPLLGQDNNEQFF.

The J gene is TRBJ2-2, the V gene TRBV10-3; the match to TRBD2 covers 8 bases. With V trimmed by 6 bases and J by 2 bases, 2 bases remained unmatched. CDR3 length: 14 amino acids. Germline values: CDR1 ENHRY, CDR2 SYGVKD. CDR3 nucleotides: TGTGCCATCAGCGCGGGGGGTAACACCGGGGAGCTGTTTTTT. Its translation: CAISAGGNTGELFF.

This clone was seen repeatedly, ten times or more. The J gene is TRBJ1-6, the V gene TRBV19; TRBD1 matches at 7 bases. With 5 bases clipped from V and 8 bases from J, the junction kept 18 bases outside the gene matches. This CDR3 has 18 residues. CDR1 and CDR2 (germline): LNHDA, SQIVND (reference sequence). This CDR3 reads CASSPLVDRQGRDSPLHF. CDR3 DNA: TGTGCCAGTAGTCCATTGGTAGACCGACAGGGAAGAGATTCACCCCTCCACTTT.

The chain recombines TRBV28 with TRBJ2-2; 8 bases are a match to TRBD1. Germline loops: CDR1 MDHEN, CDR2 SYDVKM. V was clipped by 6 bases and J by 6 bases; unmatched bases: 9. This CDR3 comprises 15 residues. The CDR3 DNA reads as TGTGCCAGCAGATCGCCGGGACAGGAAGCCGGGGAGCTGTTTTTT. Translating gives CASRSPGQEAGELFF.

V usage is TRBV19 and J usage is TRBJ1-2; 7 bases match TRBD1. V lost 5 bases, J lost 8 bases, and 11 bases stayed unmatched. Per germline, CDR1 LNHDA and CDR2 SQIVND (reference sequence). CDR3 length equals 14 residues. In DNA, the CDR3 is TGTGCCAGTAGTGCCCGACAGGGTACATTGGGCTACACCTTC. This gives the protein CASSARQGTLGYTF.

The V and J genes are TRBV7-9 and TRBJ2-5; 7 nucleotides match TRBD2. J gave up 1 base and V 0 bases, and 2 bases lay outside the gene matches. CDR3 size: 15 residues. Germline V lookup: CDR1 SEHNR, CDR2 FQNEAQ (reference sequence). The CDR3 is CASSLAWEGQETQYF. DNA of the CDR3: TGTGCCAGCAGCTTAGCATGGGAGGGCCAAGAGACCCAGTACTTC.

The table lists this clone with a count of one. This chain connects TRBV11-2 to TRBJ2-7; D ambiguous. Looked up from germline, CDR1 is SGHAT and CDR2 is FQNNGV. Trimming took off 4 bases at V and 0 bases at J, with 10 bases between the two ends. The CDR3 extends over 14 amino acids. The CDR3 region has the DNA TGTGCCAGCAGCTCCCGCCAGAGCTCCTACGAGCAGTACTTC. Amino acids: CASSSRQSSYEQYF.

The sample holds one count of this clone. The V call is TRBV28, the J call TRBJ2-5; D is possibly TRBD2 (5 bases). The CDR3 extends over 13 amino acids. Germline loops: CDR1 MDHEN, CDR2 SYDVKM. The V and J ends lost 8 bases and 5 bases respectively, with 15 bases between them. The CDR3 sequence: CASSPGVEETQYF. In DNA form, the CDR3 reads TGTGCCAGCTCCCCCGGGGTAGAGGAGACCCAGTACTTC.

This clone came up once. This chain links TRBV11-1 with TRBJ1-1, with D possibly TRBD1 on 6 matching bases. V was clipped by 5 bases and J by 1 base, with 14 bases between them. The germline gives CDR1 SGHAT, CDR2 FQDESV (reference sequence). This CDR3 comprises 15 residues. DNA of the CDR3: TGTGCCAGCAGCGCCGGGAGGGGGAGGAACACTGAAGCTTTCTTT. Amino acid sequence: CASSAGRGRNTEAFF.

V usage is TRBV7-6 and J usage is TRBJ2-7; 8 nucleotides line up with TRBD2. Unmatched junction bases numbered 5, after V lost 4 bases and J lost 0 bases. The CDR3 length is 15 residues. CDR1 is SGHVS, CDR2 FNYEAQ, per germline. CDR3 nucleotides: TGTGCCAGCAGCTACATAGCGGGGAGCTCCTACGAGCAGTACTTC. Protein: CASSYIAGSSYEQYF. The variable domain in full, completed from reference TRBV7-6 and TRBJ2-7, reads GAGVSQSPRYKVTKRGQDVALRCDPISGHVSLYWYRQALGQGPEFLTYFNYEAQQDKSGLPNDRFSAERPEGSISTLTIQRTEQRDSAMYRCASSYIAGSSYEQYFGPGTRLTVT.

This chain connects TRBV2 to TRBJ2-2; 8 nucleotides align to TRBD1. The CDR3 is 17 amino acids. Unmatched junction bases numbered 5, after V lost 0 bases and J lost 2 bases. Germline values: CDR1 SNHLY, CDR2 FYNNEI. The CDR3 is CASSEAYDRGNTGELFF. In DNA, the CDR3 is TGTGCCAGCAGTGAAGCGTACGACAGGGGCAACACCGGGGAGCTGTTTTTT.

The J gene is TRBJ1-2, the V gene TRBV2, with 11 nucleotides matching TRBD1. CDR1 is SNHLY and CDR2 is FYNNEI in the germline V gene. The CDR3 loop spans 14 amino acids. Trimming cost V 7 bases and J 2 bases; bases outside gene matches: 3. CDR3 nucleotide sequence: TGTGCCAGCACCCGGACAGGGGGCAACTATGGCTACACCTTC. Translation: CASTRTGGNYGYTF.

The chain has TRBV9 and TRBJ2-7; maybe TRBD2 (6 bases). The CDR3 runs 14 residues. The V gene's germline CDR1 is SGDLS and CDR2 YYNGEE. Trimming shortened V by 0 bases and J by 3 bases, and 10 bases separated the two germline ends. DNA for the CDR3: TGTGCCAGCAGCGTAGACGCGGGATTCTACGAGCAGTACTTC. Encoded protein: CASSVDAGFYEQYF.

This clone was detected a few times. The chain combines TRBV21-1 with TRBJ2-3; the DNA was not compared with TRBD2, the D call given in the table. TRBV21-1 is flagged as a pseudogene. The CDR3 consists of 16 residues. The CDR3 loop reads CASSKTGGQGLVTQYF. CDR3 sequence (DNA): TGTGCCAGCAGCAAAACGGGGGGCCAAGGGTTAGTTACGCAGTATTTT.

The count of this clone is one. The chain links TRBV7-9 to TRBJ1-3, with D unresolved. This CDR3 contains 14 residues. The V end was cut by 7 bases, the J end by 0 bases, with 10 bases between. Germline V gene data show CDR1 as SEHNR and CDR2 as FQNEAQ (reference sequence). This CDR3 is CASTPVSSGNTIYF. The CDR3 coding sequence is TGTGCCAGCACCCCGGTGAGCTCTGGAAACACCATATATTTT.

This chain links TRBV5-1 with TRBJ2-7, with 8 bases that match TRBD1. Germline V lookup: CDR1 SGHRS, CDR2 YFSETQ. Trimming took 4 bases from V and 3 from J; bases not matched to a gene: 9. The CDR3 runs to 15 residues. The CDR3 DNA is TGCGCCAGCAGCCAGGGACAGGCTGGGCACTACGAGCAGTACTTC. Translating it yields CASSQGQAGHYEQYF.

This chain uses TRBV21-1 with TRBJ2-4; the tabulated D call, TRBD2, remains unverified against the DNA. TRBV21-1 is marked as a pseudogene. The CDR3 spans 16 residues. The CDR3 protein is CASSGSRRVSKNIQYF. Here the CDR3 DNA reads TGTGCCAGCAGCGGATCAAGGAGAGTGTCCAAAAACATTCAGTACTTC.

As concerns this clone: The sample has other DNA sequences that encode this CDR3 too. V usage is TRBV6-6 and J usage is TRBJ1-1; D uncertain. The V end was cut by 0 bases, the J end by 8 bases, with 10 bases between. The germline V gene encodes CDR1 MNHNY and CDR2 SVGAGI (reference sequence). The CDR3 is 13 amino acids. This chain's CDR3 is CASSYSRAGEAFF. The CDR3 DNA is TGTGCCAGCAGTTACTCAAGGGCAGGAGAAGCTTTCTTT.

The J gene is TRBJ2-5, the V gene TRBV18; D is ambiguous. The V end lost 0 bases, the J end lost 5 bases, and 7 bases lay between the germline ends. Germline V gives CDR1 KGHSH, CDR2 LQKENI. This CDR3 contains 13 residues. The CDR3 DNA follows: TGTGCCAGCTCACCACCGATGATGGAGACCCAGTACTTC. It is translated as CASSPPMMETQYF. Combining the CDR3 with reference TRBV18 and TRBJ2-5 gives the whole variable domain NAGVMQNPRHLVRRRGQEARLRCSPMKGHSHVYWYRQLPEEGLKFMVYLQKENIIDESGMPKERFSAEFPKEGPSILRIQQVVRGDSAAYFCASSPPMMETQYFGPGTRLLVL.

V and J are TRBV5-1 and TRBJ2-5; D is unresolved. The CDR3 contains 11 residues. The V and J ends lost 3 bases and 3 bases respectively, with 3 bases between them. Germline loops: CDR1 SGHRS, CDR2 YFSETQ. DNA of the CDR3: TGCGCCAGCAGCTCTAAAGAGACCCAGTACTTC. The encoded protein is CASSSKETQYF. The full variable domain, its missing parts supplied by reference TRBV5-1 and TRBJ2-5, is KAGVTQTPRYLIKTRGQQVTLSCSPISGHRSVSWYQQTPGQGLQFLFEYFSETQRNKGNFPGRFSGRQFSNSRSEMNVSTLELGDSALYLCASSSKETQYFGPGTRLLVL.

V and J are TRBV5-1 and TRBJ2-1; 7 bases map to TRBD1. This CDR3 contains 15 residues. Unmatched junction bases numbered 7, after V lost 0 bases and J lost 7 bases. The germline V gene has CDR1 SGHRS and CDR2 YFSETQ. Here the CDR3 reads CASSLGQGTWNEQFF. In DNA form, the CDR3 reads TGCGCCAGCAGCTTGGGACAGGGTACCTGGAATGAGCAGTTCTTC. Supplemented by reference TRBV5-1 and TRBJ2-1, the full variable domain reads KAGVTQTPRYLIKTRGQQVTLSCSPISGHRSVSWYQQTPGQGLQFLFEYFSETQRNKGNFPGRFSGRQFSNSRSEMNVSTLELGDSALYLCASSLGQGTWNEQFFGPGTRLTVL.

The J gene is TRBJ2-7, the V gene TRBV6-9, with 7 bases fitting TRBD1. Germline trimming cut 5 bases from V and 2 bases from J; bases unmatched to any gene: 9. Germline loops: CDR1 MNHGY, CDR2 SVAAGI. The CDR3 covers 15 residues. The DNA for the CDR3 is TGTGCCAGCAGTGAAAAGGGACAGCTCCCCTACGAGCAGTACTTC. Translated, it gives CASSEKGQLPYEQYF.

CDR3 residues: CASSPISGVEDNEQFF. CDR3 nucleotide sequence: TGTGCCAGCTCACCCATATCAGGTGTTGAGGACAATGAGCAGTTCTTC. This chain links TRBV18 with TRBJ2-1; D is ambiguous. Germline assignment: CDR1 KGHSH and CDR2 LQKENI. The CDR3 consists of 16 residues. Trimming cost V 3 bases and J 5 bases, with 17 bases left between them.

The chain employs TRBV5-6 and TRBJ1-1, with D perhaps matching TRBD1 (5 bases). Germline V gene sequence: CDR1 SGHDT, CDR2 YYEEEE. Trimming took off 0 bases at V and 5 bases at J, with 14 bases between the two ends. The CDR3 runs to 15 residues. CDR3 amino acids: CASSLAGWDRTEAFF. DNA for the CDR3: TGTGCCAGCAGCTTGGCAGGGTGGGATCGGACTGAAGCTTTCTTT.

CDR3 amino acids: CASSPGGQGNTIYF. The CDR3 DNA reads as TGTGCCAGCAGCCCAGGGGGACAGGGAAACACCATATATTTT. V gene TRBV11-2 combines with J gene TRBJ1-3, with 7 bases aligning to TRBD1. This CDR3 contains 14 residues. Germline V CDR1 and CDR2: SGHAT, FQNNGV. V was clipped by 5 bases and J by 4 bases; unmatched bases: 5.